This record covers a single T cell receptor beta chain. The protocol was immunoSEQ multiplex PCR, while the TCRdb copy is restricted to in-frame clones and leaves out a portion. This sample has roughly 57,000 clones, with over 60% found just once. The data stem from a study of blood T cell repertoires in COVID-19. Study background: Acute and convalescent COVID-19 specimens originated in the United States, Italy and Spain. The cDNA or gDNA used as material had been derived from T cells, B-cell-depleted T cells, or PBMCs.

Enrolled during active infection, Seattle patients were then followed longitudinally. The CDR3 sequence is 16 residues long. The germline gives CDR1 MNHNS, CDR2 SASEGT. Losses at the gene ends were 3 bases for V and 4 bases for J; bases not matched to a gene: 10. Material: peripheral blood. This TCR derives from a man aged 30 to 39 with COVID-19, enrolled during active disease. The V call is TRBV6-1, the J call TRBJ2-7; the match to TRBD1 covers 9 bases. Written as DNA, the CDR3 is TGTGCCAGCAGTGATCCGGACAGGGGATATACTTACGAGCAGTACTTC. Its protein product is CASSDPDRGYTYEQYF.